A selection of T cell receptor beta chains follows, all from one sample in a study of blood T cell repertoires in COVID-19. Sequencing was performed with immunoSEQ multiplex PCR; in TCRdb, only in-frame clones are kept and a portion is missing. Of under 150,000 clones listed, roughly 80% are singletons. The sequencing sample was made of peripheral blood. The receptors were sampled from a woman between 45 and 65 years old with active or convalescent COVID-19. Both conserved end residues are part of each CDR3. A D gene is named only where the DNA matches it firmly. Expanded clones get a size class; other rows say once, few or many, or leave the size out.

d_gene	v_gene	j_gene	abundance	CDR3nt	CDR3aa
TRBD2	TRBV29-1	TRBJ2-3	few	TGCAGCGTTGGGCGGGGGGGTGCCACAGATACGCAGTATTTT	CSVGRGGATDTQYF
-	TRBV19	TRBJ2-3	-	TGTGCCAGTAGGTCGAGCACAGATACGCAGTATTTT	CASRSSTDTQYF
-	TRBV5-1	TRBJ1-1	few	TGCGCCAGCAGCCTGAGACAGACGAACACTGAAGCTTTCTTT	CASSLRQTNTEAFF
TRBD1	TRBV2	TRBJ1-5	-	TGTGCCAGCAGTGATATAGGGGGCAGCAATCAGCCCCAGCATTTT	CASSDIGGSNQPQHF
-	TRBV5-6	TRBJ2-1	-	TGTGCCAGCAGCTCCCGCGGGCCGTACAATGAGCAGTTCTTC	CASSSRGPYNEQFF
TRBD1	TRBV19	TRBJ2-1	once	TGTGCCAGTGCCCCGGGACAGGAAGAGAATGAGCAGTTCTTC	CASAPGQEENEQFF
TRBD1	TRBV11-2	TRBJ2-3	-	TGTGCCAGCAGCACCGGACAGGCCTACACAGATACGCAGTATTTT	CASSTGQAYTDTQYF
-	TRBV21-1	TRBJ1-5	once	TGTGCCAGCAGCCCGGGACAGGCTTTCCTGTATAGCAATCAGCCCCAGCATTTT	CASSPGQAFLYSNQPQHF
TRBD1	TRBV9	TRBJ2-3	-	TGTGCCAGCAGCAACTCCGGGACAGGGGGCACAGATACGCAGTATTTT	CASSNSGTGGTDTQYF
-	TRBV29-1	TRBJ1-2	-	TGCAGCGTTGAAGAAAATGCGGGAGTAGCTAACTATGGCTACACCTTC	CSVEENAGVANYGYTF
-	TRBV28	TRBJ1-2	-	TGTGCCAGCAGTTCCCCGAGGAGGGCTCCTGGCTACACCTTC	CASSSPRRAPGYTF
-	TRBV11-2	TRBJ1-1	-	TGTGCCAGCAGCCGTCACCCGGGGGAGAACACTGAAGCTTTCTTT	CASSRHPGENTEAFF
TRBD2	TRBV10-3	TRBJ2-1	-	TGTGCCATCAGTGAGACTAGCGGGGGAAGTTGGGATGAGCAGTTCTTC	CAISETSGGSWDEQFF
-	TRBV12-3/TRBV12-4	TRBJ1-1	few	TGTGCCAGCAGTTTGCAGATGAACACTGAAGCTTTCTTT	CASSLQMNTEAFF
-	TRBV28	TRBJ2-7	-	TGTGCCAGCAATACGGGGACTCCCCCCGAGCAGTACTTC	CASNTGTPPEQYF
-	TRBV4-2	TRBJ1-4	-	TGTGCCAGCAGCCAAGCCTACAGGCAGGGCGACGGGGGGAATGAAAAACTGTTTTTT	CASSQAYRQGDGGNEKLFF
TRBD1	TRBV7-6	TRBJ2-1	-	TGTGCCAGCAGCTCCACCAGGACAGGGAATGGCCGGTACAATGAGCAGTTCTTC	CASSSTRTGNGRYNEQFF
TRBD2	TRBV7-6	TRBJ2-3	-	TGTGCCAGCAGCCGACCCCAGGGCGGGAGGATTACAGATACGCAGTATTTT	CASSRPQGGRITDTQYF
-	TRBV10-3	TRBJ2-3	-	TGTGCCATCAGTGAGTCTGGCGGATCGCCCACAGATACGCAGTATTTT	CAISESGGSPTDTQYF
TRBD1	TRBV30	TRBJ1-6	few	TGTGCCTGGAGTGAGGAAGGCAGGGGGAAATATAATTCACCCCTCCACTTT	CAWSEEGRGKYNSPLHF
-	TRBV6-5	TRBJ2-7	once	TGTGCCAGCAGCGTTACGGGGTATCGGTACGAGCAGTACTTC	CASSVTGYRYEQYF
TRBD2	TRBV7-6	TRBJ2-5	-	TGTGCCAGCAGCTTAGCCGGGAATAGCGGGGGGAAAAGGGAGACCCAGTACTTC	CASSLAGNSGGKRETQYF
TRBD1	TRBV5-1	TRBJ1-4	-	TGCGCCAGCAGCTTTTTACAGGGGGGGAATGAAAAACTGTTTTTT	CASSFLQGGNEKLFF
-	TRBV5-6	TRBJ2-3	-	TGTGCCAGCAGCTGGGAGAGCACAGATACGCAGTATTTT	CASSWESTDTQYF
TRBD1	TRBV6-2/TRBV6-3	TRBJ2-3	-	TGTGCCAGCAGCTTCGGGGGACAGGTGATAGCAGATACGCAGTATTTT	CASSFGGQVIADTQYF
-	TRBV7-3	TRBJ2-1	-	TGTGCCAGCAGCTTCCAGGGGGGTGAGCAGTTCTTC	CASSFQGGEQFF
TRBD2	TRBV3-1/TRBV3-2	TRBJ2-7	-	TGTGCCAGCAGCCCGCGAGGACTAGCGGGAGGGTGGGAGCAGTACTTC	CASSPRGLAGGWEQYF
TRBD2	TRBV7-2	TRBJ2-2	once	TGTGCCAGCAGCCCACAGTCAGCGGGAAACACCGGGGAGCTGTTTTTT	CASSPQSAGNTGELFF
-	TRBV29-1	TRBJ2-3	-	TGCAGCGTTGAGCAGGGGAGCACAGATACGCAGTATTTT	CSVEQGSTDTQYF
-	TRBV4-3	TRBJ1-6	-	TGCGCCAGCAGCCAAGAGGCAACACTAGGGTATAATTCACCCCTCCACTTT	CASSQEATLGYNSPLHF
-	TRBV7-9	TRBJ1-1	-	TGTGCCAGCAGCTTGGGGGCTAGGACTGAAGCTTTCTTT	CASSLGARTEAFF
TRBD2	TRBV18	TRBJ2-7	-	TGTGCCAGCTCACCACAGCGGGGGGCCCACGAGCAGTACTTC	CASSPQRGAHEQYF
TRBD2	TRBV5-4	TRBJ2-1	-	TGTGCCAGCAGCCCCTGGACTAGCGGGGCGGGTGAGCAGTTCTTC	CASSPWTSGAGEQFF
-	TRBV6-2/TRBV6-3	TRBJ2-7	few	TGTGCCAGCAGCCTCGGGTCCGCAAACGAGCAGTACTTC	CASSLGSANEQYF
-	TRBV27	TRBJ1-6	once	TGTGCCAGCAGTCCACAAACGGACTGGTATCGAGCCCTCCACTTT	CASSPQTDWYRALHF
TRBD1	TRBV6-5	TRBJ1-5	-	TGTGCCAGCAGACCCGACAGGGGGAATCAGCCCCAGCATTTT	CASRPDRGNQPQHF
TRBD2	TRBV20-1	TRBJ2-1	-	TGCAGTGCTAGTAAAGGTTCTAGCGGGGTTAGTGATGAGCAGTTCTTC	CSASKGSSGVSDEQFF
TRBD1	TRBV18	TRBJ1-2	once	TGTGCCAGCTCACCCAACCCCCCTGGACAGGGGACCAACTATGGCTACACCTTC	CASSPNPPGQGTNYGYTF
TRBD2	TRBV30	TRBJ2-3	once	TGTGCCAACCAGGGACTAGCGGGAAATACGCAGTATTTT	CANQGLAGNTQYF
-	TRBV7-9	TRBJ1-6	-	TGTGCCAGCAGCTTTGAAGAAGGACTATCCCTCCACTTT	CASSFEEGLSLHF
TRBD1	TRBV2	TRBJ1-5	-	TGTGCCAGCAGTGAGACAGGGCGCAATCAGCCCCAGCATTTT	CASSETGRNQPQHF
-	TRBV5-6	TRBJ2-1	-	TGTGCCAGCAGCCTAGGACTCAATGAGCAGTTCTTC	CASSLGLNEQFF
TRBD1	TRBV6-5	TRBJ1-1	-	TGTGCCAGCAGGCAGGGGGCGAACACTGAAGCTTTCTTT	CASRQGANTEAFF
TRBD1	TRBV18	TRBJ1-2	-	TGTGCCAGCTCAGCGGTGATGACAGGGCCTTCTAACTATGGCTACACCTTC	CASSAVMTGPSNYGYTF
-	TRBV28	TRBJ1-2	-	TGTGCCAGCAGCTCGGGGAGTAACTATGGCTACACCTTC	CASSSGSNYGYTF
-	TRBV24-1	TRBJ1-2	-	TGTGCCACCCAGACCGGGGGAAACGGAAACTATGGCTACACCTTC	CATQTGGNGNYGYTF
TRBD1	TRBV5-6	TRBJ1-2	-	TGTGCCAGCAGCCCGGACAGGGGGCGCGCCTATGGCTACACCTTC	CASSPDRGRAYGYTF
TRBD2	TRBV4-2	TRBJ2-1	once	TGTGCCAGCACACCCGGGACTAGCGCCTACAATGAGCAGTTCTTC	CASTPGTSAYNEQFF
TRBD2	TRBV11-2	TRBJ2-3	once	TGTGCCAGCAGCTTCACGGGGGGGGACACAGATACGCAGTATTTT	CASSFTGGDTDTQYF
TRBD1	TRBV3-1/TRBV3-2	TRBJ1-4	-	TGTGCCAGCAGGTCTTACCGGGACAGGGAAGAAAAACTGTTTTTT	CASRSYRDREEKLFF
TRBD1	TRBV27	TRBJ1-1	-	TGTGCCAGTAGGTACAGGGGGCTGAACACTGAAGCTTTCTTT	CASRYRGLNTEAFF
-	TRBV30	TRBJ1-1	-	TGTGCCTCCACACGGCGGAACATGCCTGAAGCTTTCTTT	CASTRRNMPEAFF
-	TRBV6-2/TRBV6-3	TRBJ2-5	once	TGTGCCAGCAGTGGCGCGGCCGCGGGGGAGACCCAGTACTTC	CASSGAAAGETQYF
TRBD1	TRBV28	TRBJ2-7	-	TGTGCCAGCAGTTTAGAGACAGGGGCTACCTACGAGCAGTACTTC	CASSLETGATYEQYF